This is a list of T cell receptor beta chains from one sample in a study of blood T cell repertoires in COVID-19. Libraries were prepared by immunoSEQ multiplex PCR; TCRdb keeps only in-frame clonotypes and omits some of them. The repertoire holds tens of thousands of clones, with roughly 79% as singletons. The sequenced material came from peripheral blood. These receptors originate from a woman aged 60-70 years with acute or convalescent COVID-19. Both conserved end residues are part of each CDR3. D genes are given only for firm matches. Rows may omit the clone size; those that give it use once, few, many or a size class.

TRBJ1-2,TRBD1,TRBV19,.,CASSPTGSYGYTF,TGTGCCAGTAGCCCGACAGGGTCCTATGGCTACACCTTC
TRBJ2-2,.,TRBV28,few,CATDRVSGELFF,TGTGCCACCGACAGAGTCTCCGGGGAGCTGTTTTTT
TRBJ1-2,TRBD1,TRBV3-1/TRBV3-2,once,CASSQGQATGYGYGYTF,TGTGCCAGCAGCCAGGGACAGGCCACAGGGTATGGCTATGGCTACACCTTC
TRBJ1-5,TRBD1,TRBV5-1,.,CASSSGTGNQPQHF,TGCGCCAGCAGTTCCGGGACAGGGAATCAGCCCCAGCATTTT
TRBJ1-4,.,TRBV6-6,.,CASAGGGNEKLFF,TGTGCCAGCGCCGGGGGGGGTAATGAAAAACTGTTTTTT
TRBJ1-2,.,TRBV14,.,CASSQVEPGTAYGYTF,TGTGCCAGCAGCCAAGTAGAGCCTGGGACTGCTTATGGCTACACCTTC
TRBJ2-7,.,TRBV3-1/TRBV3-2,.,CASSQVDSLTYEQYF,TGTGCCAGCAGCCAAGTGGACTCCCTTACCTACGAGCAGTACTTC
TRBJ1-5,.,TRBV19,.,CASSTHRNQPQHF,TGTGCCAGTAGTACCCACAGGAATCAGCCCCAGCATTTT
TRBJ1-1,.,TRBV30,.,CAWSLQGNTEAFF,TGTGCCTGGAGCCTCCAGGGGAACACTGAAGCTTTCTTT
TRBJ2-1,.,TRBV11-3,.,CATTTDGRGGNEQFF,TGTGCCACGACCACCGACGGACGAGGAGGCAATGAGCAGTTCTTC
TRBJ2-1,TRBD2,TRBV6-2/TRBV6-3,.,CASSYSPSGNEQFF,TGTGCCAGCAGTTACTCGCCTAGCGGCAATGAGCAGTTCTTC
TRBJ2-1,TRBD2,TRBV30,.,CAWRIGLAGGKLYNEQFF,TGTGCCTGGAGGATAGGGCTAGCGGGAGGTAAACTCTACAATGAGCAGTTCTTC
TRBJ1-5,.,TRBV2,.,CASNGAYHQPQHF,TGTGCCTCCAATGGGGCCTACCATCAGCCCCAGCATTTT
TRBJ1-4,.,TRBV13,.,CASSARTVSGVEKLFF,TGTGCCAGCAGCGCCCGGACAGTAAGTGGTGTTGAAAAACTGTTTTTT
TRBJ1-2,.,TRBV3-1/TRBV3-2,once,CASSPHPADLDYGYTF,TGTGCCAGCAGCCCTCATCCCGCTGACTTGGACTATGGCTACACCTTC
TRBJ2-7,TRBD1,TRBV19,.,CATQSTGGIYEQYF,TGCGCCACTCAATCAACAGGGGGGATCTACGAGCAGTACTTC
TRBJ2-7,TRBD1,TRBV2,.,CASRGTGGGEQYF,TGTGCCAGCAGGGGCACAGGGGGCGGCGAGCAGTACTTC
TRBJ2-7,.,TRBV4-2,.,CASSQAPEGTYEQYF,TGTGCCAGCAGCCAAGCCCCGGAGGGTACCTACGAGCAGTACTTC
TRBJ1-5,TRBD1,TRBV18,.,CASSPPPTGTYSNQPQHF,TGTGCCAGCTCACCACCACCGACAGGGACATATAGCAATCAGCCCCAGCATTTT
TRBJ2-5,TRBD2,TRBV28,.,CASSFLASGEETQYF,TGTGCCAGCAGTTTTCTGGCTAGCGGGGAAGAGACCCAGTACTTC
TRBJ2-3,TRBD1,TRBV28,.,CASSLDRGRTDTQYF,TGTGCCAGCAGTCTGGACAGGGGGCGCACAGATACGCAGTATTTT
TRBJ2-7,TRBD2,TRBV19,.,CASSNPSGPTYEQYF,TGTGCCAGTAGTAATCCTAGCGGGCCGACCTACGAGCAGTACTTC
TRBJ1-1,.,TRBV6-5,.,CASILRGEAFF,TGTGCCAGCATTCTCCGGGGGGAAGCTTTCTTT
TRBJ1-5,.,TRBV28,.,CASRGGLKDQPQHF,TGTGCCAGTAGGGGAGGCCTGAAAGATCAGCCCCAGCATTTT
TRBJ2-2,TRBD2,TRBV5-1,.,CASSPGMGLTNTGELFF,TGCGCCAGCAGTCCTGGGATGGGACTAACGAACACCGGGGAGCTGTTTTTT
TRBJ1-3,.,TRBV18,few,CASSPLKDGKSGNTIYF,TGTGCCAGCTCACCACTGAAGGACGGGAAATCTGGAAACACCATATATTTT
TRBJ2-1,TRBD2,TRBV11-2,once,CASSLTSGRAGEQFF,TGTGCCAGCAGCCTGACTAGCGGGAGGGCCGGTGAGCAGTTCTTC
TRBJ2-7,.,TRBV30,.,CAWSRLADREQYF,TGTGCCTGGAGTAGGTTAGCCGATCGAGAGCAGTACTTC
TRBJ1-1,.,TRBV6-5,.,CASYYGGGYTEAFF,TGTGCCAGCTACTATGGGGGGGGCTACACTGAAGCTTTCTTT
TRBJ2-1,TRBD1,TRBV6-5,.,CASSYSGTGHNEQFF,TGTGCCAGCAGTTACTCCGGGACAGGGCATAATGAGCAGTTCTTC
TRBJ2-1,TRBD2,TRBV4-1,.,CASSQPSTGGRGNEQFF,TGCGCCAGCAGCCAACCCTCCACAGGAGGGAGGGGAAATGAGCAGTTCTTC
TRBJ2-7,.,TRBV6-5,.,CASSSLAAYEQYF,TGTGCCAGCAGTTCTCTAGCAGCCTACGAGCAGTACTTC
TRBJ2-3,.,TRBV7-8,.,CASSQGIQGNTQYF,TGTGCCAGCAGCCAGGGGATACAGGGAAATACGCAGTATTTT
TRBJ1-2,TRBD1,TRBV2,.,CASSADRAGYGYTF,TGTGCCAGCAGTGCGGACAGGGCCGGCTATGGCTACACCTTC
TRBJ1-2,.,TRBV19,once,CASTGREGYGYTF,TGTGCCAGTACGGGCAGGGAGGGCTATGGCTACACCTTC
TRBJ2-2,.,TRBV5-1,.,CASSTGLSDFVRELFF,TGCGCCAGCAGCACGGGACTGTCCGACTTCGTCAGGGAGCTGTTTTTT
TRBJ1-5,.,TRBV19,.,CASSTLTGKNQPQHF,TGTGCCAGTAGTACCCTAACAGGGAAGAATCAGCCCCAGCATTTT
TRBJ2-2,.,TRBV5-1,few,CASSFPGQNTGELFF,TGCGCCAGCAGCTTCCCGGGACAGAACACCGGGGAGCTGTTTTTT
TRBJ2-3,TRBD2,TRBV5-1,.,CASSPGLATDTQYF,TGCGCCAGCAGCCCCGGACTAGCCACAGATACGCAGTATTTT
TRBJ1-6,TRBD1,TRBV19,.,CASTSQGGQGNSPLHF,TGTGCCAGTACCTCCCAGGGGGGACAGGGGAATTCACCCCTCCACTTT
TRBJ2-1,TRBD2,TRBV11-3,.,CASSQGLAGRDEQFF,TGTGCCAGCAGCCAGGGACTAGCGGGAAGGGATGAGCAGTTCTTC
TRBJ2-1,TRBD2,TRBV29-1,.,CSVEGLADRSSYNEQFF,TGCAGCGTTGAAGGGCTAGCGGACCGTAGCTCCTACAATGAGCAGTTCTTC
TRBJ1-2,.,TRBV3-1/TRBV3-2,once,CASTVGAAAEYGYTF,TGTGCCAGCACCGTGGGGGCGGCGGCGGAGTATGGCTACACCTTC
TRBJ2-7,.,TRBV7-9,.,CASSHGGSYEQYF,TGTGCCAGCAGCCACGGGGGTTCCTACGAGCAGTACTTC
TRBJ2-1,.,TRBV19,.,CASSVRRNEQFF,TGTGCCAGTAGTGTGCGGCGCAATGAGCAGTTCTTC
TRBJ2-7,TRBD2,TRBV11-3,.,CASSPPGGGEIHEQYF,TGTGCCAGCAGCCCCCCCGGGGGGGGCGAGATTCACGAGCAGTACTTC
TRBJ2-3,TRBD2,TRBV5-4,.,CASSRGGTTSWATDTQYF,TGTGCCAGCAGTCGGGGAGGGACTACCAGCTGGGCCACAGATACGCAGTATTTT
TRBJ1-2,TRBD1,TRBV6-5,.,CASRPGQGARGYTF,TGTGCCAGCAGGCCGGGACAGGGGGCGCGGGGCTACACCTTC
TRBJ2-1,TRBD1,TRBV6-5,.,CASSSSGTGTYNEQFF,TGTGCCAGCAGTTCCTCCGGGACAGGGACCTACAATGAGCAGTTCTTC